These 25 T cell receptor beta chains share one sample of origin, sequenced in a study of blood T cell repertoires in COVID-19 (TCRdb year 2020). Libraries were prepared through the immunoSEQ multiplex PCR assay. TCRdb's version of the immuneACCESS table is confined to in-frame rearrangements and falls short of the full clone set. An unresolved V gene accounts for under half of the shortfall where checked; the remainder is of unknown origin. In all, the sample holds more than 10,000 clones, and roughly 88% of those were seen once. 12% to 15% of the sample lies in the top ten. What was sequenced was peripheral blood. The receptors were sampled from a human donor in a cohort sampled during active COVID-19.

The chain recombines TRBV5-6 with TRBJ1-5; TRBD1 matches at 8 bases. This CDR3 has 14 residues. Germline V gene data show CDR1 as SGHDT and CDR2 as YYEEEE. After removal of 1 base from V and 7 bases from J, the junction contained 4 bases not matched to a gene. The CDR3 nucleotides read TGTGCCAGCAGCTTGACAGGGGGAAAGCAGCCCCAGCATTTT. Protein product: CASSLTGGKQPQHF.

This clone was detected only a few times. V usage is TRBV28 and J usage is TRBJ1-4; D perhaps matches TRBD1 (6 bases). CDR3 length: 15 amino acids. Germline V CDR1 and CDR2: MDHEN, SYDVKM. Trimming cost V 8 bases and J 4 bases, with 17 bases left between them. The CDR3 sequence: CASREKDSINEKLFF. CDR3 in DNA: TGTGCCAGCCGAGAAAAGGACAGCATTAATGAAAAACTGTTTTTT.

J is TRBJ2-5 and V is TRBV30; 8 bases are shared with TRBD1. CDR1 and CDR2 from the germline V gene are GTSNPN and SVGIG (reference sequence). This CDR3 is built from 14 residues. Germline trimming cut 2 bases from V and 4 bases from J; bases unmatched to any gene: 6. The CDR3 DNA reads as TGTGCCTGGAGTCCAGGGGGCGCGGGAGAGACCCAGTACTTC. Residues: CAWSPGGAGETQYF. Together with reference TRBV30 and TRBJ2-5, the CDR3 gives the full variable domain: SQTIHQWPATLVQPVGSPLSLECTVEGTSNPNLYWYRQAAGRGLQLLFYSVGIGQISSEVPQNLSASRPQDRQFILSSKKLLLSDSGFYLCAWSPGGAGETQYFGPGTRLLVL.

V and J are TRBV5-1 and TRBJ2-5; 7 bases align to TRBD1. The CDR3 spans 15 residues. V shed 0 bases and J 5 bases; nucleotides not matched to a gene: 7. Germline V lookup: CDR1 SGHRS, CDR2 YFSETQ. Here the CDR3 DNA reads TGCGCCAGCAGCTTGGGTGCAGGGGGTTATGAGACCCAGTACTTC. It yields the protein CASSLGAGGYETQYF.

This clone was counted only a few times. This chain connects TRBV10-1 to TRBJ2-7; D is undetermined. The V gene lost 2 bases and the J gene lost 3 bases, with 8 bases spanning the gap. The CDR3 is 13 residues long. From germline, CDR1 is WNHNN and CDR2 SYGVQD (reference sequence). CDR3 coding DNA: TGCGCCAGCAGTGAGGGCGGTCTCTACGAGCAGTACTTC. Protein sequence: CASSEGGLYEQYF.

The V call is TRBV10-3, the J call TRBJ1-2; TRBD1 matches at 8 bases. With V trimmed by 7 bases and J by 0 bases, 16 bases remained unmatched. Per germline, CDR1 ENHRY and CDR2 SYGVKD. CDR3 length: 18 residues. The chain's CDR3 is CAIMSIGTGDKTNYGYTF. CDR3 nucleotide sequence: TGTGCCATCATGAGCATTGGGACAGGAGACAAGACTAACTATGGCTACACCTTC.

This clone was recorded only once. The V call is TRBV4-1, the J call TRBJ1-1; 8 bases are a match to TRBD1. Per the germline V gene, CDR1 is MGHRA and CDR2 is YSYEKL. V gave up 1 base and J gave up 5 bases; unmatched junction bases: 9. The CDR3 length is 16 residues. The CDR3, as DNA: TGCGCCAGCAGCCAAGCGGGACAGGCCCTCGGGACTGAAGCTTTCTTT. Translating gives CASSQAGQALGTEAFF.

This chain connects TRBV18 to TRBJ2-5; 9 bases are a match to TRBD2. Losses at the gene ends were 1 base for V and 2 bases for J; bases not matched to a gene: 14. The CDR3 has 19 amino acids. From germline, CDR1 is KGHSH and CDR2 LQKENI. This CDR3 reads CASSPLQRGVRFQQETQYF. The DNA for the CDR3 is TGTGCCAGCTCACCACTCCAGCGGGGGGTCAGATTCCAACAAGAGACCCAGTACTTC.

In DNA, the CDR3 is TGTGCCAGCAGGTCCGGACAGAACACTGAAGCTTTCTTT. Its protein is CASRSGQNTEAFF. J is TRBJ1-1 and V is TRBV12-3 or TRBV12-4, with D possibly TRBD1 on 5 matching bases. V was trimmed by 6 bases and J by 1 base, leaving 9 bases between them. CDR3 size: 13 residues.

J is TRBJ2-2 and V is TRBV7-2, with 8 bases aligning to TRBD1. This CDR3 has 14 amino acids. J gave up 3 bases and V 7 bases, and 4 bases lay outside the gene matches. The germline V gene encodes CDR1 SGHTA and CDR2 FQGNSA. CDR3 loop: CASTGQGHTGELFF. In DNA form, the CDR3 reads TGTGCCAGCACCGGACAGGGCCACACCGGGGAGCTGTTTTTT. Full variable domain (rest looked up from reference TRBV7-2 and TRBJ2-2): GAGVSQSPSNKVTEKGKDVELRCDPISGHTALYWYRQSLGQGLEFLIYFQGNSAPDKSGLPSDRFSAERTGGSVSTLTIQRTQQEDSAVYLCASTGQGHTGELFFGEGSRLTVL.

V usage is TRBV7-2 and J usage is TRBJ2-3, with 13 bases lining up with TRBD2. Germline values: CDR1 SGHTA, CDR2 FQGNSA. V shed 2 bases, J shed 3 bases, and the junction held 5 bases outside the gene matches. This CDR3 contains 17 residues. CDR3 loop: CASSLRGLAGETDTQYF. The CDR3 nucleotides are TGTGCCAGCAGCTTAAGAGGACTAGCGGGAGAGACAGATACGCAGTATTTT.

The CDR3: CAISPGQGRTDTQYF. CDR3 sequence (DNA): TGTGCCATCAGCCCCGGACAGGGTCGCACAGATACGCAGTATTTT. This chain uses TRBV10-3 with TRBJ2-3; TRBD1 aligns across 8 bases. The CDR3 is 15 residues long. V shed 6 bases, J shed 1 base, and the junction held 6 bases outside the gene matches. Germline CDR1 and CDR2: ENHRY and SYGVKD.

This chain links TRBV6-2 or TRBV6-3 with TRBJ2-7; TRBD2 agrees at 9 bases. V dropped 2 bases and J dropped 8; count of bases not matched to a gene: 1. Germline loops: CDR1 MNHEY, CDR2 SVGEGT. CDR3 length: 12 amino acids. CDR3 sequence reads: CASSYTSGQQYF. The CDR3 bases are TGTGCCAGCAGTTACACTAGCGGGCAGCAGTACTTC.

CDR3 sequence (DNA): TGTGCCAGCAGTGACCCGAACTGGGAGACCCAGTACTTC. It encodes CASSDPNWETQYF. V and J are TRBV6-1 and TRBJ2-5; D gene uncertain. Germline CDR1 is MNHNS and CDR2 is SASEGT. V was cut by 3 bases and J by 5 bases, with 10 bases left in between. The CDR3 is made up of 13 amino acids.

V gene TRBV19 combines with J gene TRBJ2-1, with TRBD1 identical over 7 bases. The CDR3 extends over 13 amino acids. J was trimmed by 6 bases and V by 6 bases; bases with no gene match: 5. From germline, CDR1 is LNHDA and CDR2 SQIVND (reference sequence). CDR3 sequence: CASRQGRSNEQFF. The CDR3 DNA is TGTGCCAGTAGACAGGGGCGAAGCAATGAGCAGTTCTTC.

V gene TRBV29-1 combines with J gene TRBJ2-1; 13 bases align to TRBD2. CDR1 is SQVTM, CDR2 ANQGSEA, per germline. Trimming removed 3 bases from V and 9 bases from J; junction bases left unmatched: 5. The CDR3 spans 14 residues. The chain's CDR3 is CSVDRTSGRAEQFF. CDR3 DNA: TGCAGCGTTGACCGTACTAGCGGGAGGGCTGAGCAGTTCTTC.

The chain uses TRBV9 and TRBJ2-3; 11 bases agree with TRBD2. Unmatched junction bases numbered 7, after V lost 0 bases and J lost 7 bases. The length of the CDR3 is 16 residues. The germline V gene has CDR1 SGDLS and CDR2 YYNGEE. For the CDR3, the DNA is TGTGCCAGCAGCGTAGGGAGTAGCGGGGGGGCGTATACGCAGTATTTT. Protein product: CASSVGSSGGAYTQYF. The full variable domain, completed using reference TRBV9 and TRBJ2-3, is DSGVTQTPKHLITATGQRVTLRCSPRSGDLSVYWYQQSLDQGLQFLIQYYNGEERAKGNILERFSAQQFPDLHSELNLSSLELGDSALYFCASSVGSSGGAYTQYFGPGTRLTVL.

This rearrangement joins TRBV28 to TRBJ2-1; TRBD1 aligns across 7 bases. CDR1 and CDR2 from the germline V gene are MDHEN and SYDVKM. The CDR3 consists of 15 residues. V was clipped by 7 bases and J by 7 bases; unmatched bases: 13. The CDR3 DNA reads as TGTGCCAGCACCGGAAGAGGGGGCAGTGGGAATGAGCAGTTCTTC. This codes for CASTGRGGSGNEQFF.

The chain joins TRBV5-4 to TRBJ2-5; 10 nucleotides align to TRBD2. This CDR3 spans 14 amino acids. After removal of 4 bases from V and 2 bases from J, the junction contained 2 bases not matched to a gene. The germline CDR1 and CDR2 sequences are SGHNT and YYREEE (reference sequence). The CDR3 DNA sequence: TGTGCCAGCAGCCTAGCGGGAGTTCAAGAGACCCAGTACTTC. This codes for CASSLAGVQETQYF.

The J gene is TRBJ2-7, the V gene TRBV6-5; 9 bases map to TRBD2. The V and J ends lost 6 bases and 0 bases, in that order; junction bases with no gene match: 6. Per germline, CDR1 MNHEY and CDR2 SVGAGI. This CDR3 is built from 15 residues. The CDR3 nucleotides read TGTGCCAGCAGCCATAGCGGGGGTTACTCCTACGAGCAGTACTTC. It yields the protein CASSHSGGYSYEQYF.

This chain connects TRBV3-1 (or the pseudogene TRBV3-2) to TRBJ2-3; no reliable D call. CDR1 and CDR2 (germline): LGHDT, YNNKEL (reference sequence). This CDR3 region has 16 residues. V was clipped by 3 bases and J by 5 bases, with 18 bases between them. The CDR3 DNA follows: TGTGCCAGCAGCCAGAACCCAACGGGTGGTGGAGATACGCAGTATTTT. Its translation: CASSQNPTGGGDTQYF.

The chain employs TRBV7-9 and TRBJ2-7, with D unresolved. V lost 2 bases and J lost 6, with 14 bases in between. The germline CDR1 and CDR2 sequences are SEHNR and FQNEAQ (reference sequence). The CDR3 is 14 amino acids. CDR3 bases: TGTGCCAGCAGCTTACGGTATACAGATACCGAGCAGTACTTC. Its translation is CASSLRYTDTEQYF.

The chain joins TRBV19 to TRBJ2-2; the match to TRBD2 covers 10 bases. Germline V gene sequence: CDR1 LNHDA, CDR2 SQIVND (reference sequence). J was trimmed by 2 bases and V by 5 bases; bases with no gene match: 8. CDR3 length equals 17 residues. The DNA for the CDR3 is TGTGCCAGTAGTCCGGAGCGGGAGGGCCTTAACACCGGGGAGCTGTTTTTT. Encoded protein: CASSPEREGLNTGELFF.

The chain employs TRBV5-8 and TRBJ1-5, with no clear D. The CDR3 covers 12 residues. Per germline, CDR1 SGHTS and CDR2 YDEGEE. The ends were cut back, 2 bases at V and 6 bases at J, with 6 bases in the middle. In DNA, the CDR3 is TGTGCCAGCAGCTTCGAAGCTCAGCCCCAGCATTTT. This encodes CASSFEAQPQHF.

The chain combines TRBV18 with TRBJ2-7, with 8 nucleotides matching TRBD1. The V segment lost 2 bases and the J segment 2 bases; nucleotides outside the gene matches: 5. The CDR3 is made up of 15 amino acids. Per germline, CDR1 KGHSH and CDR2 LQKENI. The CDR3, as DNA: TGTGCCAGCTCACCAACCGGGACAGGAGCCTACGAGCAGTACTTC. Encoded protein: CASSPTGTGAYEQYF.